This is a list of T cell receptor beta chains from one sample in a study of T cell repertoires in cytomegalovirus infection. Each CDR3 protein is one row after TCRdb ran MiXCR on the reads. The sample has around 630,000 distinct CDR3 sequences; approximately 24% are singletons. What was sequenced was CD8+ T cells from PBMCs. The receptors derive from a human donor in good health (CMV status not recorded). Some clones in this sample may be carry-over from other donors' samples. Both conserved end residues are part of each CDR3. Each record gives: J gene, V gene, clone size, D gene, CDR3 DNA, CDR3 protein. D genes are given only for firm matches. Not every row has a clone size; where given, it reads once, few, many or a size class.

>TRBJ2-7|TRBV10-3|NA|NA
TGTGCCATCAGTGAGTCGGACGGCTACGAGCAGTACTTC
CAISESDGYEQYF
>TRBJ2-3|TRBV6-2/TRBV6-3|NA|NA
TGTGCCAGCAGAGCCCCAGAGGACTACTCCCGGTGGGCAGATACGCAGTATTTT
CASRAPEDYSRWADTQYF
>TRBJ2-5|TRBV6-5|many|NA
TGTGCCAGCAGTCGCTATCTTTGGCAGGAGACCCAGTACTTC
CASSRYLWQETQYF
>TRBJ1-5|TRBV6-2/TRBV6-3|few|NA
TGTGCCAGCACCATCGGGGGTTCACAGCCCCAGCATTTT
CASTIGGSQPQHF
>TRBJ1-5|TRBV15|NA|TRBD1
TGTGCCACCAGCAGAAGTCCCCGGACAGGGTCGAAGGATCAGCCCCAGCATTTT
CATSRSPRTGSKDQPQHF
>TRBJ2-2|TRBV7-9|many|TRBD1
TGTGCCAGCAGCTTAGAGACAGGGATCGTGGTGACCGGGGAGCTGTTTTTT
CASSLETGIVVTGELFF
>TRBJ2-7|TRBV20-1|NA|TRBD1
TGCAGTGCTACAGACAGGGGGAGCTCCCACGAGCAGTACTTC
CSATDRGSSHEQYF
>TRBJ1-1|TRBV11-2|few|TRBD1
TGTGCCAGCAGCTCTACAGGGGGAGCGTGGACTGAAGCTTTCTTT
CASSSTGGAWTEAFF
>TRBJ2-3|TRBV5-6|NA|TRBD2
TGTGCCAGCAGCTTGGCCGGGACTAGTTACACAGATACGCAGTATTTT
CASSLAGTSYTDTQYF
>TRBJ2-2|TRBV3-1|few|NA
TGTGCCAGCAGCCGACAGCCCGATTCGAACACCGGGGAGCTGTTTTTT
CASSRQPDSNTGELFF
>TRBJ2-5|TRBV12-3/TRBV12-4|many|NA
TGTGCCAGCAGACTACCAGGGGTTAAGGAGACCCAGTACTTC
CASRLPGVKETQYF
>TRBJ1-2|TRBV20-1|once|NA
TGCAGTGCTGGACTCACTAACTATGGCTACACCTTC
CSAGLTNYGYTF
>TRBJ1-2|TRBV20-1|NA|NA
TGCAGTGCTAGAGATTCCGGCGGGCTCCCCTCTAACTATGGCTACACCTTC
CSARDSGGLPSNYGYTF
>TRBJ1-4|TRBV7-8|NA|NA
TGTGCCAGCAGCTTAAGTCAGACGGGAAAACTGTTTTTT
CASSLSQTGKLFF
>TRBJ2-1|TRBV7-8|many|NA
TGTGCCAGCAGCGGCTCACGCTATCGGACAGAGACCTACAATGAGCAGTTCTTC
CASSGSRYRTETYNEQFF
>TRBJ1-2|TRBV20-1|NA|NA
TGCAGTGCTAGAAATCGGAGAAACTATGGCTACACCTTC
CSARNRRNYGYTF
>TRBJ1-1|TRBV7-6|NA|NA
TGTGCCAGCAGCTTCGAGACACGGGATGAAGCTTTCTTT
CASSFETRDEAFF